One and the same sample provided the 25 T cell receptor beta chains below, sequenced in a study of identical twins. TCRdb reprocessed the 5' RACE reads with MiXCR, giving one entry per CDR3 protein. Among about 340,000 distinct CDR3 sequences listed, 9% to 15% were seen once. This sample also belongs to another study, concerning yellow fever vaccine responses in identical twins.

Sequenced sample: CD8+ T cells sorted from blood. The receptors derive from a woman between 18 and 29 years old in good health.

This clonotype has ten or more counts. The chain links TRBV4-1 to TRBJ2-3; possibly TRBD1 or TRBD2 for D (5 bases each). This CDR3 has 17 amino acids. Trimming left V 3 bases short and J 0 bases short, with 16 bases between. Looked up from germline, CDR1 is MGHRA and CDR2 is YSYEKL. The DNA of the CDR3 is TGCGCCAGCAGCCACCACCAATGGGGGTCTAGCACAGATACGCAGTATTTT. The encoded protein is CASSHHQWGSSTDTQYF.

The table lists this clonotype with a few counts. The rearrangement uses TRBV12-3 or TRBV12-4 and TRBJ1-1; TRBD1 might be the D (5 bases). Trimming shortened V by 8 bases and J by 4 bases, and 23 bases separated the two germline ends. This CDR3 region has 16 residues. Written as DNA, the CDR3 is TGTGCCAGCCCGCCAGAAGGTTTAACGGGGGTCACTGAAGCTTTCTTT. It yields the protein CASPPEGLTGVTEAFF.

The CDR3 region has the DNA TGTGCCAGCAGCTTGGGACAGGGTCAGTACTTC. As protein: CASSLGQGQYF. The V and J genes are TRBV5-6 and TRBJ2-7; 7 bases are a match to TRBD1. The germline gives CDR1 SGHDT, CDR2 YYEEEE. CDR3 size: 11 residues. V shed 0 bases and J 10 bases; nucleotides not matched to a gene: 1.

In this sample, this clonotype turned up a few times. The rearrangement joins TRBV13 to TRBJ2-2, with D uncertain. Germline loops: CDR1 PRHDT, CDR2 FYEKMQ (reference sequence). The CDR3 loop spans 14 amino acids. V dropped 2 bases and J dropped 5 bases, with 9 bases sitting between them. Here the CDR3 reads CASSLPQPTGELFF. The CDR3, as DNA: TGTGCCAGCAGCTTACCACAGCCAACCGGGGAGCTGTTTTTT.

This clonotype was seen a handful of times. This rearrangement joins TRBV6-5 to TRBJ1-2, with D hard to call. The CDR3 is 12 residues long. Germline V gives CDR1 MNHEY, CDR2 SVGAGI. V lost 6 bases and J 5 bases, leaving 10 bases between the germline ends. The CDR3 protein is CASSMEGYGYTF. Written as DNA, the CDR3 is TGTGCCAGCAGCATGGAGGGATATGGCTACACCTTC.

V is TRBV4-1 and J is TRBJ2-2, with 8 bases aligning to TRBD2. In germline, CDR1 is MGHRA, CDR2 YSYEKL. The CDR3 is made up of 18 amino acids. The junction had 7 bases not matched to a gene; V was cut back by 0 bases and J by 1 base. The CDR3 spells CASSQDRASGLNTGELFF. CDR3 nucleotides: TGCGCCAGCAGCCAAGATCGGGCTAGCGGGTTGAACACCGGGGAGCTGTTTTTT.

This clonotype has ten or more counts. This chain uses TRBV7-9 with TRBJ2-7; TRBD1 might be the D (6 bases). Deletions cut 6 bases from V and 2 bases from J, with 11 bases between. The length of the CDR3 is 13 residues. The germline V gene encodes CDR1 SEHNR and CDR2 FQNEAQ (reference sequence). This chain's CDR3 is CASSRQVAYEQYF. CDR3 bases: TGTGCCAGCAGTCGACAGGTCGCCTACGAGCAGTACTTC.

This clonotype was observed a handful of times. V and J are TRBV20-1 and TRBJ2-2; D tentatively reads TRBD1 or TRBD2 (5 bases each). The germline V gene encodes CDR1 DFQATT and CDR2 SNEGSKA (reference sequence). The CDR3 has 13 amino acids. The CDR3 sequence is CSLRAGGGGELFF. The CDR3 coding sequence is TGCTCCCTGAGGGCCGGTGGGGGCGGGGAGCTGTTTTTT.

This clonotype appeared a few times. The chain links TRBV3-1 to TRBJ2-1; D possibly matches TRBD1 or TRBD2 (5 bases each). Germline assignment: CDR1 LGHDT and CDR2 YNNKEL (reference sequence). This CDR3 is 18 amino acids long. The germline V and J ends were trimmed by 0 bases and 1 base, with 16 bases remaining between them. CDR3 sequence: CASSQDRARGPSYNEQFF. The CDR3 DNA is TGTGCCAGCAGCCAAGATCGAGCCCGGGGCCCATCCTACAATGAGCAGTTCTTC.

This clonotype appeared a few times. The V gene is TRBV9, the J gene TRBJ2-7; TRBD2 matches at 7 bases. There are 15 residues in the CDR3. The V segment lost 0 bases and the J segment 3 bases; nucleotides outside the gene matches: 6. Germline V CDR1 and CDR2: SGDLS, YYNGEE. CDR3 sequence: CASSVGGRADYEQYF. CDR3 DNA: TGTGCCAGCAGCGTAGGAGGGAGGGCCGACTACGAGCAGTACTTC.

This clonotype was seen repeatedly, ten times or more. The chain carries TRBV7-2 and TRBJ2-4; tentative D call: TRBD1 (5 bases). This CDR3 spans 15 amino acids. Germline CDR1 is SGHTA and CDR2 is FQGNSA. The V and J ends lost 5 bases and 0 bases respectively, with 11 bases between them. The CDR3 DNA is TGTGCCAGCAGCCTCCCCAGGGTAGCCAAAAACATTCAGTACTTC. Translation gives CASSLPRVAKNIQYF.

This clonotype showed up just a few times. The V gene is TRBV5-1, the J gene TRBJ2-1; TRBD2 aligns across 12 bases. This CDR3 is 14 amino acids long. Per germline, CDR1 SGHRS and CDR2 YFSETQ. Trimming at V came to 4 bases and at J to 5 bases, leaving 1 base not matched to a gene. Here the CDR3 reads CASSLAGGDNEQFF. CDR3 nucleotides: TGCGCCAGCAGCCTAGCGGGAGGGGACAATGAGCAGTTCTTC. Filled out from reference TRBV5-1 and TRBJ2-1, the complete variable domain reads KAGVTQTPRYLIKTRGQQVTLSCSPISGHRSVSWYQQTPGQGLQFLFEYFSETQRNKGNFPGRFSGRQFSNSRSEMNVSTLELGDSALYLCASSLAGGDNEQFFGPGTRLTVL.

The chain employs TRBV20-1 and TRBJ2-7; possible D gene TRBD2, 6 bases. CDR3 size: 16 residues. Looked up from germline, CDR1 is DFQATT and CDR2 is SNEGSKA (reference sequence). V lost 8 bases to trimming and J lost 2 bases, with 25 bases between them. The chain's CDR3 is CSYSPGGPGRTYEQYF. CDR3 nucleotide sequence: TGCAGTTATTCCCCTGGCGGGCCAGGGAGGACCTACGAGCAGTACTTC.

This clonotype showed up just a few times. The chain combines TRBV24-1 with TRBJ2-1; D is perhaps TRBD1 (5 bases). The V end lost 2 bases, the J end lost 5 bases, and 9 bases lay between the germline ends. This CDR3 has 14 amino acids. Per the germline V gene, CDR1 is KGHDR and CDR2 is SFDVKD. The CDR3 sequence: CATSDSTGDNEQFF. CDR3 nucleotide sequence: TGTGCCACCAGTGATTCCACAGGAGACAATGAGCAGTTCTTC.

The chain is built from TRBV9 and TRBJ2-5, with D perhaps TRBD1 or TRBD2 (5 bases each). The CDR3 has 15 amino acids. Per germline, CDR1 SGDLS and CDR2 YYNGEE. Trimming left V 4 bases short and J 4 bases short, with 17 bases between. The DNA for the CDR3 is TGTGCCAGCAGCATCTCCGGGACCGCCGGAGAGACCCAGTACTTC. Its protein is CASSISGTAGETQYF.

The chain is built from TRBV7-9 and TRBJ1-2; no reliable D call. Germline V gene data show CDR1 as SEHNR and CDR2 as FQNEAQ (reference sequence). The V end was cut by 5 bases, the J end by 5 bases, with 21 bases between. This CDR3 has 16 residues. CDR3 loop: CASSPEFPAVWYGYTF. The CDR3 nucleotides are TGTGCCAGCAGCCCAGAGTTTCCAGCTGTTTGGTATGGCTACACCTTC.

This clonotype was seen a few times. This chain joins TRBV27 and TRBJ2-1; possible D gene TRBD1, 5 bases. The CDR3 consists of 16 residues. V shed 5 bases and J shed 3 bases, with 17 bases lying between them. The germline V gene encodes CDR1 MNHEY and CDR2 SMNVEV (reference sequence). The CDR3, as DNA: TGTGCCAGCAGTCCCCAGGGTGGGGTGCTCTACAATGAGCAGTTCTTC. Translation gives CASSPQGGVLYNEQFF.

This clonotype was counted at least ten times. The rearrangement uses TRBV4-1 and TRBJ2-3, with 8 bases identical to TRBD2. Germline values: CDR1 MGHRA, CDR2 YSYEKL. V shed 5 bases, J shed 5 bases, and the junction held 12 bases outside the gene matches. CDR3 length equals 16 residues. In nucleotides, the CDR3 is TGCGCCAGCAGCGCCCCCCCAGCGGGGGACCAAGATACGCAGTATTTT. This codes for CASSAPPAGDQDTQYF.

This clonotype was counted ten times or more. The chain recombines TRBV5-1 with TRBJ2-7, with 10 bases lining up with TRBD1. The trim removed 2 bases at V and 0 bases at J, leaving 2 bases unmatched. The CDR3 runs 15 residues. From germline, CDR1 is SGHRS and CDR2 YFSETQ. The CDR3 spells CASSFRDRGSYEQYF. The CDR3, as DNA: TGCGCCAGCAGCTTCCGGGACAGGGGCTCCTACGAGCAGTACTTC. Drawing the rest from reference TRBV5-1 and TRBJ2-7, the complete variable domain is KAGVTQTPRYLIKTRGQQVTLSCSPISGHRSVSWYQQTPGQGLQFLFEYFSETQRNKGNFPGRFSGRQFSNSRSEMNVSTLELGDSALYLCASSFRDRGSYEQYFGPGTRLTVT.

This clonotype occurred many times. The chain joins TRBV6-2 or TRBV6-3 to TRBJ1-1; D might be TRBD1 (6 bases). Germline V gene data show CDR1 as MNHEY and CDR2 as SVGEGT. This CDR3 contains 13 residues. Trimming stripped 7 bases from V and 2 bases from J, with 11 bases between. The CDR3 DNA sequence: TGTGCCAGCACCCTGGGACACAACACTGAAGCTTTCTTT. This gives the protein CASTLGHNTEAFF.

This clonotype was found a few times. This chain's CDR3 is CATSRARGEGTEAFF. The DNA of the CDR3 is TGTGCCACCAGCAGAGCCAGAGGGGAAGGCACTGAAGCTTTCTTT. The J gene is TRBJ1-1, the V gene TRBV15; D is perhaps TRBD1 (5 bases). V was shortened by 1 base and J by 4 bases, with 13 bases between the two germline ends. Per the germline V gene, CDR1 is LNHNV and CDR2 is YYDKDF (reference sequence). The CDR3 length is 15 residues.

This clonotype was picked up many times. The genes are TRBV10-3 and TRBJ2-7; the match to TRBD1 covers 8 bases. Germline loops: CDR1 ENHRY, CDR2 SYGVKD. V lost 4 bases, J lost 6 bases, and 14 bases stayed unmatched. The CDR3 consists of 16 residues. The CDR3 nucleotides read TGTGCCATCAGTGCCCCAACAGGGACAGGTTCGTCCGAGCAGTACGTC. This codes for CAISAPTGTGSSEQYV.

The sample holds a few counts of this clonotype. The chain joins TRBV28 to TRBJ2-5, with 9 nucleotides matching TRBD2. Losses at the gene ends were 8 bases for V and 5 bases for J; bases not matched to a gene: 12. Germline V gene sequence: CDR1 MDHEN, CDR2 SYDVKM. The CDR3 has 15 amino acids. The CDR3 sequence: CASGGRREGWETQYF. CDR3 bases: TGTGCCAGCGGAGGAAGGCGGGAGGGCTGGGAGACCCAGTACTTC.

CDR3 region: CASSPPTEGGEQFF. As DNA, the CDR3 is TGTGCCAGCAGCCCCCCTACAGAGGGCGGTGAGCAGTTCTTC. This sequence joins TRBV7-9 and TRBJ2-1; D is perhaps TRBD2 (5 bases). Trimming stripped 5 bases from V and 9 bases from J, with 17 bases between. CDR3 size: 14 residues. From germline, CDR1 is SEHNR and CDR2 FQNEAQ (reference sequence).

The rearrangement links TRBV2 to TRBJ2-1; no clear D gene. Germline-derived CDR1 and CDR2 are SNHLY and FYNNEI. Trimming removed 4 bases from V and 4 bases from J, with 5 bases in between. This CDR3 is built from 12 residues. The CDR3 here is CASSVFYNEQFF. In DNA form, the CDR3 reads TGTGCCAGCAGTGTCTTTTACAATGAGCAGTTCTTC.